Sequencing of this T cell receptor (beta chain) was carried out in a study of technical replicates of blood from a handful of donors. Libraries were prepared by immunoSEQ multiplex PCR; TCRdb keeps only in-frame clonotypes and omits some of them. The sample has approximately 29,000 clones, roughly 92% seen once. The V gene end was trimmed by 5 bases and the J gene end by 8 bases; junction bases not matched to a gene: 8. The V gene's germline CDR1 is LNHNV and CDR2 YYDKDF (reference sequence). This CDR3 contains 16 residues. Source material: PBMCs. This sequence originates from a human donor in good health. Some clones in this sample may be carry-over from other donors' samples. The chain couples TRBV15 to TRBJ2-2; 13 bases match TRBD2. This CDR3 reads CATSVGLAGVSGELFF. The CDR3 DNA sequence: TGTGCCACCAGCGTAGGACTAGCGGGAGTTTCAGGGGAGCTGTTTTTT.